This T cell receptor (beta chain) is from a study of vaccination effects on CD4 cells after COVID-19. Findings and caveats of the study: Recruitment yielded few convalescent patients, and the study had no early post-infection timepoints. In healthy vaccinees, only 1 of 255 vaccine-induced clones cross-reacted with common cold coronaviruses.

The CDR3 sequence is 17 residues long. Germline values: CDR1 SGHTA, CDR2 FQGTGA. V gave up 3 bases and J gave up 4 bases, with 19 bases separating them. Repertoires were generated with immunoSEQ multiplex PCR, while TCRdb's copy carries only in-frame clones and drops some. The table has approximately 70,000 clones, under 85% seen once. Note on this clone: Its specificity is unknown.

Before any sequencing was done, the ViraFEST assay used viral peptide pools to expand antigen-specific CD4+ T cells. At the end of 9 to 11 days of culture, CD4+ T cells were isolated. Testing of the vaccine recipients showed negative nucleocapsid antibodies and no prior SARS-CoV-2 infection. Each culture well received some 2.2 million PBMC. These cells were then cultured in IMDM with roughly 9.8 IU/ml IL-2 and about 9.4 ug/ml peptides. IL-2 medium took the place of half the medium on both days 3 and 7. The source was CD4+ T cells from PBMCs cultured with HCoV-NL63 spike peptides, collected before COVID-19 vaccination. The receptor's source is a human donor who received a COVID-19 vaccine. This chain links TRBV7-3 with TRBJ2-1, with TRBD2 as a possible D gene (5 bases). In DNA form, the CDR3 reads TGTGCCAGCAGCTTTGCGATAGGACCCAGACTATACAATGAGCAGTTCTTC. Its protein is CASSFAIGPRLYNEQFF.